The rows below give T cell receptor beta chains drawn from one sample of a study of siplizumab effects on memory and regulatory T cells. The protocol was immunoSEQ multiplex PCR, while the TCRdb copy is restricted to in-frame clones and leaves out a portion. The data show 110,000 or so clones, 85% to 95% seen once. Sequencing was performed on CD4+ T cells sorted from blood. Receptor source: a human donor in good health. Each CDR3 is given with its conserved first and last residue. The D gene is left open where the match is weak. Not every row has a clone size; where given, it reads once, few, many or a size class.

few TRBJ2-3 TRBV11-3 TRBD2 CASSSQLAGPSTDTQYF TGTGCCAGCAGCTCCCAGTTAGCGGGCCCAAGCACAGATACGCAGTATTTT
NA TRBJ1-1 TRBV19 NA CASTVGPNTEAFF TGTGCCAGTACCGTAGGGCCGAACACTGAAGCTTTCTTT
NA TRBJ2-5 TRBV9 TRBD1 CASSVTGTGQETQYF TGTGCCAGCAGCGTAACCGGGACAGGGCAAGAGACCCAGTACTTC
NA TRBJ1-6 TRBV25-1 NA CASSESISPLHF TGTGCCAGCAGTGAGAGTATTTCACCCCTCCACTTT
once TRBJ2-5 TRBV7-8 TRBD2 CASSGGRPETQYF TGTGCCAGCAGCGGCGGGAGACCAGAGACCCAGTACTTC
NA TRBJ1-4 TRBV7-2 NA CASSLLGSGPLNEKLFF TGTGCCAGCAGCTTATTAGGCTCGGGACCGCTTAATGAAAAACTGTTTTTT
NA TRBJ2-7 TRBV5-1 TRBD1 CASSREGQSYEQYF TGCGCCAGCAGCCGTGAGGGACAGAGTTACGAGCAGTACTTC
NA TRBJ1-1 TRBV30 NA CAWDRSGNTEAFF TGTGCCTGGGACAGGTCCGGGAACACTGAAGCTTTCTTT
NA TRBJ2-7 TRBV9 NA CASSVSHRTYEQYF TGTGCCAGCAGCGTTTCCCACCGGACCTACGAGCAGTACTTC
once TRBJ1-2 TRBV5-4 NA CASSLVAGGVGEQAYGYTF TGTGCCAGCAGCTTGGTAGCCGGGGGCGTCGGTGAGCAAGCCTATGGCTACACCTTC
NA TRBJ1-2 TRBV6-1 NA CASRPWGLAGYTF TGTGCCAGCAGACCGTGGGGGCTTGCCGGCTACACCTTC
NA TRBJ2-3 TRBV5-4 NA CASSLGAGPSTDTQYF TGTGCCAGCAGCTTGGGTGCTGGGCCGAGCACAGATACGCAGTATTTT
NA TRBJ2-1 TRBV5-1 NA CASSLERGSYNEQFF TGCGCCAGCAGCTTGGAACGGGGTTCCTACAATGAGCAGTTCTTC
NA TRBJ1-1 TRBV21-1 NA CASSKARLNTEAFF TGTGCCAGCAGCAAAGCGAGGTTGAACACTGAAGCTTTCTTT
once TRBJ1-5 TRBV2 TRBD1 CASSKDRGGQPQHF TGTGCCAGCAGTAAAGACAGGGGTGGTCAGCCCCAGCATTTT
NA TRBJ2-7 TRBV4-1 NA CASSPRGGTRYEQYF TGCGCCAGCAGCCCCCGAGGGGGGACGAGGTACGAGCAGTACTTC
NA TRBJ2-3 TRBV4-1 NA CASSPWGGQTLSTDTQYF TGCGCCAGCAGCCCGTGGGGGGGACAGACCCTTAGCACAGATACGCAGTATTTT
NA TRBJ2-5 TRBV4-3 TRBD1 CASSQGTGAETQYF TGCGCCAGCAGCCAAGGGACAGGGGCAGAGACCCAGTACTTC
NA TRBJ2-3 TRBV11-3 NA CASSLGGTDTQYF TGTGCCAGCAGCTTAGGAGGCACAGATACGCAGTATTTT
NA TRBJ2-7 TRBV27 NA CASSFSGTNYEQYF TGTGCCAGCAGCTTCAGCGGAACTAACTACGAGCAGTACTTC
NA TRBJ2-1 TRBV7-8 NA CASSLLSRVDTSSYNEQFF TGTGCCAGCAGCTTATTATCTCGAGTGGACACAAGCTCCTACAATGAGCAGTTCTTC
NA TRBJ1-2 TRBV6-1 TRBD1 CASSVTGSGYTF TGTGCCAGCAGTGTGACAGGGAGCGGCTACACCTTC
NA TRBJ2-4 TRBV18 NA CASSPGGKNIQYF TGTGCCAGCTCACCAGGGGGTAAAAACATTCAGTACTTC
NA TRBJ2-1 TRBV5-1 NA CASSLVPSSSYNEQFF TGCGCCAGCAGCTTGGTGCCGTCAAGCTCCTACAATGAGCAGTTCTTC
once TRBJ1-2 TRBV19 TRBD1 CASTELMGQGKYGYTF TGTGCCAGTACCGAACTTATGGGACAGGGGAAGTATGGCTACACCTTC
NA TRBJ1-4 TRBV30 NA CAWSLHEKLFF TGTGCCTGGAGTTTACATGAAAAACTGTTTTTT
NA TRBJ2-1 TRBV18 NA CASSPLDSAGEQFF TGTGCCAGCTCACCTTTGGACTCCGCGGGTGAGCAGTTCTTC
few TRBJ1-2 TRBV5-1 TRBD1 CASSPGTGERYTF TGCGCCAGCAGCCCCGGGACAGGGGAGAGGTACACCTTC
NA TRBJ2-5 TRBV5-5 TRBD2 CASSLVLAGGLQETQYF TGTGCCAGCAGTCTCGTACTAGCGGGGGGGCTCCAAGAGACCCAGTACTTC
NA TRBJ1-1 TRBV7-9 NA CASSLDQVPGTEAFF TGTGCCAGCAGCTTAGACCAGGTCCCTGGCACTGAAGCTTTCTTT
NA TRBJ1-5 TRBV4-2 TRBD1 CASSHPGQGVSSNQPQHF TGTGCCAGCAGCCATCCGGGACAGGGGGTGAGTAGCAATCAGCCCCAGCATTTT
NA TRBJ1-4 TRBV5-1 TRBD1 CASSVPGQGKLFF TGCGCCAGCTCAGTCCCGGGACAGGGAAAACTGTTTTTT
NA TRBJ2-1 TRBV10-2 TRBD1 CASSSGQGEFF TGCGCCAGCAGTTCCGGACAGGGAGAGTTCTTC
NA TRBJ2-5 TRBV4-1 NA CASSLKGPSGETQYF TGCGCCAGCAGCCTGAAGGGCCCATCGGGAGAGACCCAGTACTTC
NA TRBJ2-5 TRBV6-6 TRBD1 CAGGNRGFETQYF TGTGCCGGGGGAAACAGGGGGTTCGAGACCCAGTACTTC
NA TRBJ2-3 TRBV7-3 TRBD1 CASSPRTGTPLADTQYF TGTGCCAGCAGCCCCCGGACAGGGACACCCCTCGCAGATACGCAGTATTTT
NA TRBJ2-3 TRBV7-8 NA CASSFGFTDTQYF TGTGCCAGCAGCTTTGGATTTACAGATACGCAGTATTTT
NA TRBJ1-3 TRBV15 NA CATSMDVSGNTIYF TGTGCCACCAGCATGGACGTTTCTGGAAACACCATATATTTT
NA TRBJ2-2 TRBV14 NA CASSQDETTFYGTGELFF TGTGCCAGCAGCCAAGATGAGACGACATTCTATGGGACCGGGGAGCTGTTTTTT
NA TRBJ1-4 TRBV7-2 NA CASSLVAHPVEKLFF TGTGCCAGCAGCTTAGTTGCTCACCCAGTCGAAAAACTGTTTTTT
few TRBJ1-2 TRBV30 NA CAWRTLTPYGYTF TGTGCCTGGAGGACCCTTACACCCTATGGCTACACCTTC